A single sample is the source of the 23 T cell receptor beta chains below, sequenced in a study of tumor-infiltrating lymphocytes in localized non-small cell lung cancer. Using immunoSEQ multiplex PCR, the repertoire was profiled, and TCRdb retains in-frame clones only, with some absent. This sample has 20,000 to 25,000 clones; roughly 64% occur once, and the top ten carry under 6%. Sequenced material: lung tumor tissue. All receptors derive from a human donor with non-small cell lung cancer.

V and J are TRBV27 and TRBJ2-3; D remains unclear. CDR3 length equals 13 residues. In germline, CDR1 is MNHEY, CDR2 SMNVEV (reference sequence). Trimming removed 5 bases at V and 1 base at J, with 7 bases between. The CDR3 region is CASSLDRTDTQYF. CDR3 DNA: TGTGCCAGCAGTCTGGATCGCACAGATACGCAGTATTTT.

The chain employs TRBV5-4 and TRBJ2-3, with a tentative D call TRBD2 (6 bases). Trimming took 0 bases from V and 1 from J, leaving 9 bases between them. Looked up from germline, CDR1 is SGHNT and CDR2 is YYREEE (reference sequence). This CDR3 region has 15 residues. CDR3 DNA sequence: TGTGCCAGCAGCTTGGTCTCGGGAGGCACAGATACGCAGTATTTT. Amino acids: CASSLVSGGTDTQYF.

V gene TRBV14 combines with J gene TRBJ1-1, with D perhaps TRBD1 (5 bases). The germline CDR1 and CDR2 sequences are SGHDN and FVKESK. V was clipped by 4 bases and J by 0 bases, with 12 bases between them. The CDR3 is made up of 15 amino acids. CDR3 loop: CASSPQGRMNTEAFF. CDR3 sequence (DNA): TGTGCCAGCAGCCCCCAGGGACGGATGAACACTGAAGCTTTCTTT.

CDR3 in DNA: TGCGCCAGCAGCCAAGGAGTAGCGCGACCTAGCACAGATACGCAGTATTTT. Amino acid sequence: CASSQGVARPSTDTQYF. The rearrangement links TRBV4-1 to TRBJ2-3; D is possibly TRBD2 (5 bases). The V and J ends lost 1 base and 0 bases respectively, with 14 bases between them. The CDR3 spans 17 residues. Germline loops: CDR1 MGHRA, CDR2 YSYEKL.

This CDR3 reads CASSPGWEFQETQYF. CDR3 sequence (DNA): TGTGCCAGCAGCCCAGGGTGGGAATTTCAAGAGACCCAGTACTTC. J is TRBJ2-5 and V is TRBV14, with D possibly TRBD1 on 5 matching bases. CDR1 and CDR2 (germline): SGHDN, FVKESK. V was clipped by 4 bases and J by 2 bases, with 14 bases between them. This CDR3 is 15 amino acids long.

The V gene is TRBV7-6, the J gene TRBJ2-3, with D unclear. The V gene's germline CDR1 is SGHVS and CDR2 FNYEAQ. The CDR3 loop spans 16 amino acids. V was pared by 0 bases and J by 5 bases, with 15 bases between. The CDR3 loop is CASSLASRSRRDTQYF. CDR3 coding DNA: TGTGCCAGCAGCTTAGCGTCCAGATCCCGTAGAGATACGCAGTATTTT.

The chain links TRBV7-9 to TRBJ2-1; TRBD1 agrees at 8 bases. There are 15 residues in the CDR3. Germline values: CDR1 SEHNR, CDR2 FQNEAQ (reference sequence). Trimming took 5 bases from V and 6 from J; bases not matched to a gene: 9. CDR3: CASSRRTGLVNEQFF. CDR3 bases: TGTGCCAGCAGCAGACGGACAGGGCTAGTCAATGAGCAGTTCTTC.

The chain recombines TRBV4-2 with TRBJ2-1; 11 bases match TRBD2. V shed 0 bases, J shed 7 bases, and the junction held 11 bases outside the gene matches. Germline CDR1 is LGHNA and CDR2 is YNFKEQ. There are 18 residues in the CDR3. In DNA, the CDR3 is TGTGCCAGCAGCCAAGAGGGCATAGCTAGCGGGAGGCGGAATGAGCAGTTCTTC. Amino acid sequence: CASSQEGIASGRRNEQFF.

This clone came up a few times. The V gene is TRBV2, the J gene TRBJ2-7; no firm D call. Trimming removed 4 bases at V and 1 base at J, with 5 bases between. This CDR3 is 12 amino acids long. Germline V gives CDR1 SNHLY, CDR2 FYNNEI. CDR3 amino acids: CASSVRSYEQYF. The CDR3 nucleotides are TGTGCCAGCAGTGTTAGGTCCTACGAGCAGTACTTC.

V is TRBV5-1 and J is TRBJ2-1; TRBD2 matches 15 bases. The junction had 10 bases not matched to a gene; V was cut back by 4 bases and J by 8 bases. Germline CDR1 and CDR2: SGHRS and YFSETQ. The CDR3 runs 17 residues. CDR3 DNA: TGCGCCAGCAGCCTCGGACTAGCGGGAGGGCAGGACGATGAGCAGTTCTTC. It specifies CASSLGLAGGQDDEQFF.

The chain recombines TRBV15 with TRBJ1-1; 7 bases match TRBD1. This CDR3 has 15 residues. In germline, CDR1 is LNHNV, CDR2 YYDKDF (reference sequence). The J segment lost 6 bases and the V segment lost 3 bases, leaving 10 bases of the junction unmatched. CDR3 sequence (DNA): TGTGCCACCAGCAGGGTTGAGACAGGGATCGCTGAAGCTTTCTTT. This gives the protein CATSRVETGIAEAFF.

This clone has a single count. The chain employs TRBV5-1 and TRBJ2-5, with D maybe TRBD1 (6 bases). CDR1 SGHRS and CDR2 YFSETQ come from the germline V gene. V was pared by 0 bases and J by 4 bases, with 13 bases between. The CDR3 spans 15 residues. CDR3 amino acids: CASSLARGRGETQYF. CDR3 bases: TGCGCCAGCAGCTTGGCCAGGGGCCGGGGAGAGACCCAGTACTTC.

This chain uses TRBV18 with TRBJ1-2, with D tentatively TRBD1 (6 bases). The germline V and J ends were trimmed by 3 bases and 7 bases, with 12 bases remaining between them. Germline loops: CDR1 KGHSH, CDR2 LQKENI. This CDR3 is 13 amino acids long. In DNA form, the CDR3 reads TGTGCCAGCTCACCGGACAGTTCTTCTGGCTACACCTTC. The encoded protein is CASSPDSSSGYTF. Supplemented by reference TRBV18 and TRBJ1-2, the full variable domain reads NAGVMQNPRHLVRRRGQEARLRCSPMKGHSHVYWYRQLPEEGLKFMVYLQKENIIDESGMPKERFSAEFPKEGPSILRIQQVVRGDSAAYFCASSPDSSSGYTFGSGTRLTVV.

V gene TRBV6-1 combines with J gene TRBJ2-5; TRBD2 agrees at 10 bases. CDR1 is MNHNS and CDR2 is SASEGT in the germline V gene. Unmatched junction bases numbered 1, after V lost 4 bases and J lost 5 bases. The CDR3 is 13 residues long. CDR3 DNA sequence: TGTGCCAGCAGTGGGGGACTAGCGGAGACCCAGTACTTC. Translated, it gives CASSGGLAETQYF.

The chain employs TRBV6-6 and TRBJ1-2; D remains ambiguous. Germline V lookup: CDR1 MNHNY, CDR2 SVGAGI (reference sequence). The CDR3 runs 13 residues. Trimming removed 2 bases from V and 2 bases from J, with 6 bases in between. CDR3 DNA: TGTGCCAGCAGTTACGACCCCAACTATGGCTACACCTTC. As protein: CASSYDPNYGYTF.

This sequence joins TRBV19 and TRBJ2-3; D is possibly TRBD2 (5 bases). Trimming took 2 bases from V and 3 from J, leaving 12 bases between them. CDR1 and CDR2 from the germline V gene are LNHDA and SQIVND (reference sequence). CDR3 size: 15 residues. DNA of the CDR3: TGTGCCAGTAGTATAATAGGGAGTGATACAGATACGCAGTATTTT. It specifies CASSIIGSDTDTQYF.

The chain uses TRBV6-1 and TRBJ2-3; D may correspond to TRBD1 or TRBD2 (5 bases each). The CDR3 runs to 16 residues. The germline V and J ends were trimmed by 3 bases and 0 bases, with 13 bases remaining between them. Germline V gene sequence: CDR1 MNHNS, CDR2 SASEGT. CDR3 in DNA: TGTGCCAGCAGTGACCCGTGGGGCGGGAGCACAGATACGCAGTATTTT. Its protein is CASSDPWGGSTDTQYF.

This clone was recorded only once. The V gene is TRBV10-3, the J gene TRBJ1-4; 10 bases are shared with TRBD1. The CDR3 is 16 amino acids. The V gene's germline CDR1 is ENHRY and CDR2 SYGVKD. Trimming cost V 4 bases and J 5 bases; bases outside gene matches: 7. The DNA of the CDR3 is TGTGCCATCAGTGGAATTAGGACAGGGGGAAATGAAAAACTGTTTTTT. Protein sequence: CAISGIRTGGNEKLFF.

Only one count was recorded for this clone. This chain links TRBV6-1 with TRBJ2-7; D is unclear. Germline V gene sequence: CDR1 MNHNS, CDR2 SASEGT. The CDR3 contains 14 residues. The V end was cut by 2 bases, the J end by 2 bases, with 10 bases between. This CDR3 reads CASSERVAAYEQYF. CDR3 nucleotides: TGTGCCAGCAGTGAAAGAGTTGCTGCCTACGAGCAGTACTTC.

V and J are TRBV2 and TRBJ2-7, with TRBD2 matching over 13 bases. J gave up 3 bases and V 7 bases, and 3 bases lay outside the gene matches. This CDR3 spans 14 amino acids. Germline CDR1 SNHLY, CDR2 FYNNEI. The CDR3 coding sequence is TGTGCCAGCAAGAGGACTAGCGGGAGCTACGAGCAGTACTTC. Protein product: CASKRTSGSYEQYF.

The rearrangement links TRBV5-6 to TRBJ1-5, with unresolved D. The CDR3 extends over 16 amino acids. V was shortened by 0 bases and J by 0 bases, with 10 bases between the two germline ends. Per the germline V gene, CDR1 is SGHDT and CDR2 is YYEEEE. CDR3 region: CASSLGARISNQPQHF. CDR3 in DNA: TGTGCCAGCAGCTTGGGGGCCAGGATTAGCAATCAGCCCCAGCATTTT.

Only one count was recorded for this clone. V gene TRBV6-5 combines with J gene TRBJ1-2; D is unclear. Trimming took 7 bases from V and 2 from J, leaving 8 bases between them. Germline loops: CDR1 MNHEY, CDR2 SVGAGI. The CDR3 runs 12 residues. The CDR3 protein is CASMGGNYGYTF. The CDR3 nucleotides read TGTGCCAGCATGGGAGGGAACTATGGCTACACCTTC.

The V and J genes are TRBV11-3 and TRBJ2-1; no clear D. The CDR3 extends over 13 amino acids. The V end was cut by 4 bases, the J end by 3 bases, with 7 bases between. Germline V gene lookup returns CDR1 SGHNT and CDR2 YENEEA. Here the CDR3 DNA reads TGTGCCAGCAGCTCGGGCGACTACAATGAGCAGTTCTTC. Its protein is CASSSGDYNEQFF.